This paragraph covers one TCR beta chain sequence. What it binds is unknown. The source of the sample is a study of cytomegalovirus exposure and HLA in healthy donors. The study's findings and limits: As a later analysis showed, several of the most significant clusters appeared to be linked to common viral pathogens.

The CDR3 has 14 residues. V lost 1 base, J lost 1 base, and 4 bases lay in between. CDR1 SEHNR and CDR2 FQNEAQ come from the germline V gene (reference sequence). The PCR was carried out with 60 Vbeta primers and 13 Jbeta primers. Method: immunoSEQ multiplex PCR; TCRdb's copy keeps in-frame clones and lacks some. The table includes about 150,000 clones, 80% to 90% detected once. The receptor's source is a woman aged 40 to 49 in good health and CMV-seropositive. The sample was PBMCs. V and J are TRBV7-9 and TRBJ2-2; D is unresolved. In DNA, the CDR3 is TGTGCCAGCAGCTTAGTTAGGAACACCGGGGAGCTGTTTTTT. This encodes CASSLVRNTGELFF.